Listed here is a single TCR beta chain. Its specificity is not known. The repertoire was sequenced with immunoSEQ multiplex PCR; TCRdb's copy has only in-frame clones and lacks some. The sample has about 76,000 clones; 94% are singletons. The germline V gene has CDR1 SGHNT and CDR2 YYREEE (reference sequence). V shed 3 bases and J 4 bases; nucleotides not matched to a gene: 11. The CDR3 length is 16 residues. This entry comes from a study of cytomegalovirus exposure and HLA in healthy donors. Study-level information: The same platform was used for the 100 to 150 validation repertoires and the approximately 670 first-cohort repertoires, a later analysis reported.

General study points: Many donors carried some public TCRs, although rarity characterized most TCR sequences. The investigators catalogued 150 or so TCR beta chains as cytomegalovirus-associated. With high specificity and sensitivity, the classifier reportedly diagnosed cytomegalovirus status.

The chain uses TRBV5-4 and TRBJ2-5, with 8 bases lining up with TRBD2. The sequencing sample was made of PBMCs. This receptor was obtained from a woman younger than 35 in good health and CMV-seronegative. This CDR3 reads CASSWTYGGAVETQYF. CDR3 coding DNA: TGTGCCAGCAGCTGGACCTACGGGGGGGCGGTAGAGACCCAGTACTTC. The full variable domain, its missing parts supplied by reference TRBV5-4 and TRBJ2-5, is ETGVTQSPTHLIKTRGQQVTLRCSSQSGHNTVSWYQQALGQGPQFIFQYYREEENGRGNFPPRFSGLQFPNYSSELNVNALELDDSALYLCASSWTYGGAVETQYFGPGTRLLVL.